Listed here are 27 T cell receptor beta chains from one sample, sequenced in a study of cytomegalovirus exposure and HLA in healthy donors. The PCR made use of 60 Vbeta and 13 Jbeta primers. Method: immunoSEQ multiplex PCR; TCRdb's copy keeps in-frame clones and lacks some. The table shows roughly 190,000 clones, with roughly 13% occurring only once. Input material: PBMCs. Source of these receptors: a man aged 45-65 years in good health and CMV-seropositive.

The rearrangement uses TRBV4-3 and TRBJ2-2; tentatively, D is TRBD2 (6 bases). The CDR3 is 15 amino acids. The V end lost 1 base, the J end lost 0 bases, and 6 bases lay between the germline ends. Looked up from germline, CDR1 is LGHNA and CDR2 is YSLEER. CDR3: CASSQGGANTGELFF. The CDR3 DNA is TGCGCCAGCAGCCAAGGGGGGGCGAACACCGGGGAGCTGTTTTTT.

This sequence joins TRBV27 and TRBJ1-1; 9 bases line up with TRBD1. CDR1 is MNHEY and CDR2 is SMNVEV in the germline V gene (reference sequence). This CDR3 comprises 16 residues. Trimming removed 5 bases from V and 6 bases from J; junction bases left unmatched: 13. The CDR3 loop is CASSPGQGFRTAEAFF. CDR3 DNA sequence: TGTGCCAGCAGTCCGGGACAGGGTTTCAGGACGGCTGAAGCTTTCTTT.

This clone was detected only a few times. This chain links TRBV21-1 with TRBJ1-1; no check of the table's D call, TRBD1, against the DNA was made. TRBV21-1 constitutes a pseudogene. The CDR3 has 13 amino acids. CDR3: CASSKGQASEAFF. In DNA, the CDR3 is TGTGCCAGCAGCAAAGGACAGGCAAGTGAAGCTTTCTTT.

The chain couples TRBV25-1 to TRBJ2-2; no clear D gene. Germline V lookup: CDR1 MGHDK, CDR2 SYGVNS. Trimming removed 6 bases at V and 4 bases at J, with 3 bases between. The CDR3 length is 11 residues. CDR3 DNA: TGTGCCAGCAGCTCCACCGGGGAGCTGTTTTTT. Its translation is CASSSTGELFF.

In this sample, this clone turned up a few times. The rearrangement uses TRBV7-9 and TRBJ2-5, with TRBD2 as a possible D gene (6 bases). This CDR3 has 13 amino acids. Between the trimmed V and J ends, which lost 3 bases and 4 bases, there was a span of 9 bases. Germline values: CDR1 SEHNR, CDR2 FQNEAQ (reference sequence). The DNA for the CDR3 is TGTGCCAGCAGCTTGGAGGGCGGAGAGACCCAGTACTTC. Protein product: CASSLEGGETQYF.

This chain connects TRBV4-3 to TRBJ1-2; D gene unclear. V dropped 0 bases and J dropped 4 bases, with 9 bases sitting between them. The CDR3 length is 14 residues. CDR1 and CDR2 (germline): LGHNA, YSLEER. CDR3 protein: CASSQDSVTYGYTF. The CDR3 DNA is TGCGCCAGCAGCCAAGATTCAGTCACCTATGGCTACACCTTC.

V usage is TRBV30 and J usage is TRBJ2-1; D might be TRBD2 (7 bases). The V gene's germline CDR1 is GTSNPN and CDR2 SVGIG (reference sequence). Trimming stripped 4 bases from V and 14 bases from J, with 18 bases between. This CDR3 is built from 12 residues. This chain's CDR3 is CAWIWLSGTKFF. The CDR3 DNA follows: TGTGCCTGGATCTGGTTAAGCGGGACAAAGTTCTTC.

The V and J genes are TRBV5-6 and TRBJ2-6; D remains ambiguous. From germline, CDR1 is SGHDT and CDR2 YYEEEE. This CDR3 region has 14 residues. The V and J ends lost 4 bases and 0 bases respectively, with 5 bases between them. CDR3 protein: CASSPPSGANVLTF. CDR3 bases: TGTGCCAGCAGCCCTCCCTCTGGGGCCAACGTCCTGACTTTC.

The chain couples TRBV7-8 to TRBJ1-2; TRBD1 matches at 7 bases. Germline V gives CDR1 SGHVS, CDR2 FQNEAQ. Trimming cost V 1 base and J 7 bases; bases outside gene matches: 6. The length of the CDR3 is 14 residues. Written as DNA, the CDR3 is TGTGCCAGCAGCTTAGAAGGCCCAGGGGGTGGCTACACCTTC. Translation: CASSLEGPGGGYTF.

This clone appeared a few times. The chain carries TRBV5-4 and TRBJ1-2; possible D gene TRBD1, 5 bases. Per germline, CDR1 SGHNT and CDR2 YYREEE (reference sequence). V lost 4 bases and J lost 2, with 15 bases in between. The CDR3 runs 15 residues. The DNA for the CDR3 is TGTGCCAGCAGCAGAGTTACAACAGGCAACTATGGCTACACCTTC. Its protein is CASSRVTTGNYGYTF.

This clone was counted only a few times. The gene calls are TRBV13 and TRBJ2-1; 13 nucleotides align to TRBD2. The CDR3 runs to 20 residues. The V segment lost 5 bases and the J segment 4 bases; nucleotides outside the gene matches: 17. Germline assignment: CDR1 PRHDT and CDR2 FYEKMQ (reference sequence). CDR3 protein: CASSPNLPGLAGAVYNEQFF. The CDR3 DNA reads TGTGCCAGCAGCCCAAACCTTCCAGGACTAGCGGGGGCCGTGTACAATGAGCAGTTCTTC.

V and J are TRBV13 and TRBJ2-3, with D possibly matching TRBD1 (5 bases). With 1 base removed from V and 3 bases from J, the gap between germline ends came to 11 bases. CDR1 and CDR2 from the germline V gene are PRHDT and FYEKMQ (reference sequence). CDR3 size: 15 residues. CDR3 sequence reads: CASSLVGARTDTQYF. For the CDR3, the DNA is TGTGCCAGCAGCTTAGTTGGGGCTAGGACAGATACGCAGTATTTT.

V usage is TRBV2 and J usage is TRBJ2-7, with D possibly matching TRBD2 (7 bases). Per germline, CDR1 SNHLY and CDR2 FYNNEI. The CDR3 contains 15 residues. Trimming left V 2 bases short and J 4 bases short, with 15 bases between. The DNA of the CDR3 is TGTGCCAGCAGTGAACGAGCGGGACATAGATACGAGCAGTACTTC. Translating gives CASSERAGHRYEQYF.

This clone was counted between two and nine times. In DNA, the CDR3 is TGCGCCAGCAGCCAAGAGGAGGGTTTGGACTATGGCTACACCTTC. This translates into CASSQEEGLDYGYTF. This chain uses TRBV4-1 with TRBJ1-2; D remains unclear. Germline CDR1 is MGHRA and CDR2 is YSYEKL. Trimming shortened V by 0 bases and J by 3 bases, and 11 bases separated the two germline ends. The CDR3 totals 15 residues.

In its sample, this clone was seen a few times. The chain combines TRBV9 with TRBJ2-7; the match to TRBD2 covers 9 bases. The CDR3 runs to 16 residues. V was clipped by 0 bases and J by 2 bases; unmatched bases: 6. The V gene's germline CDR1 is SGDLS and CDR2 YYNGEE. Here the CDR3 reads CASSVGNSGGPYEQYF. Here the CDR3 DNA reads TGTGCCAGCAGCGTAGGAAATAGCGGGGGACCCTACGAGCAGTACTTC.

In DNA, the CDR3 is TGCGCCAGCAGTGAGTCGGCAGGGAGGGGCACTGAAGCTTTCTTT. Translating gives CASSESAGRGTEAFF. The chain combines TRBV10-1 with TRBJ1-1, with D perhaps TRBD1 (5 bases). This CDR3 has 15 residues. Germline-derived CDR1 and CDR2 are WNHNN and SYGVQD (reference sequence). Trimming removed 0 bases at V and 4 bases at J, with 12 bases between.

The rearrangement joins TRBV6-1 to TRBJ2-3; a weak D match, TRBD2 (6 bases). The ends were cut back, 4 bases at V and 8 bases at J, with 16 bases in the middle. Germline CDR1 MNHNS, CDR2 SASEGT. The CDR3 runs to 14 residues. CDR3 DNA: TGTGCCAGCAGTGCCGGGGGTTTAAGTTTTACGCAGTATTTT. It specifies CASSAGGLSFTQYF.

This sequence joins TRBV11-3 and TRBJ2-1, with a possible D match to TRBD2 (5 bases). Deletions cut 1 base from V and 9 bases from J, with 13 bases between. CDR3 length: 14 residues. CDR1 and CDR2 (germline): SGHNT, YENEEA. CDR3 residues: CASSLGGFPVEQFF. The CDR3 bases are TGTGCCAGCAGCTTAGGCGGGTTCCCCGTTGAGCAGTTCTTC. The full variable domain, with the rest looked up from reference TRBV11-3 and TRBJ2-1, is EAGVVQSPRYKIIEKKQPVAFWCNPISGHNTLYWYLQNLGQGPELLIRYENEEAVDDSQLPKDRFSAERLKGVDSTLKIQPAELGDSAVYLCASSLGGFPVEQFFGPGTRLTVL.

V gene TRBV18 combines with J gene TRBJ2-5; possible D gene TRBD1, 6 bases. Germline V lookup: CDR1 KGHSH, CDR2 LQKENI. With 2 bases removed from V and 3 bases from J, the gap between germline ends came to 7 bases. The CDR3 runs to 13 residues. Here the CDR3 reads CASSPNREETQYF. In DNA, the CDR3 is TGTGCCAGCTCACCAAACAGGGAAGAGACCCAGTACTTC. The whole variable domain, filled in from reference TRBV18 and TRBJ2-5, reads NAGVMQNPRHLVRRRGQEARLRCSPMKGHSHVYWYRQLPEEGLKFMVYLQKENIIDESGMPKERFSAEFPKEGPSILRIQQVVRGDSAAYFCASSPNREETQYFGPGTRLLVL.

This clone was counted only a few times. The rearrangement joins TRBV9 to TRBJ2-6; weak D call: TRBD1 (6 bases). V was cut by 0 bases and J by 2 bases, with 15 bases left in between. CDR3 length: 18 residues. The germline CDR1 and CDR2 sequences are SGDLS and YYNGEE. The CDR3 region is CASSVESGDLAGANVLTF. The CDR3 DNA sequence: TGTGCCAGCAGCGTAGAATCAGGGGACCTAGCTGGGGCCAACGTCCTGACTTTC.

This clone came up a few times. The chain carries TRBV7-3 and TRBJ2-1, with 8 bases that match TRBD2. Germline V gene sequence: CDR1 SGHTA, CDR2 FQGTGA. The length of the CDR3 is 15 residues. The ends lost 5 bases at V and 1 base at J; junction bases unmatched: 4. The CDR3 region has the DNA TGTGCCAGCAGCGTACTAGCGGCGTCCTACAATGAGCAGTTCTTC. Translating gives CASSVLAASYNEQFF.

This chain uses TRBV5-4 with TRBJ1-2, with TRBD1 identical over 7 bases. This CDR3 contains 16 residues. Germline V gene sequence: CDR1 SGHNT, CDR2 YYREEE (reference sequence). V was clipped by 2 bases and J by 5 bases; unmatched bases: 12. The CDR3 nucleotides are TGTGCCAGCAGCTTATCAGACAGGGTGGTGAGATATGGCTACACCTTC. The encoded protein is CASSLSDRVVRYGYTF.

CDR3 nucleotides: TGTGCCACCAGCGGCAGGGGGCGCATGGCAGATACGCAGTATTTT. It is translated as CATSGRGRMADTQYF. The V and J genes are TRBV15 and TRBJ2-3; the match to TRBD1 covers 8 bases. With 5 bases clipped from V and 4 bases from J, the junction kept 8 bases outside the gene matches. There are 15 residues in the CDR3. The germline V gene has CDR1 LNHNV and CDR2 YYDKDF (reference sequence).

This clone occurred a few times. The chain joins TRBV4-3 to TRBJ2-2; the match to TRBD2 covers 8 bases. This CDR3 comprises 18 residues. CDR1 and CDR2 from the germline V gene are LGHNA and YSLEER. With 0 bases clipped from V and 4 bases from J, the junction kept 10 bases outside the gene matches. The CDR3 DNA is TGCGCCAGCAGCCAAGATCGTTTCGGGGGGGCCCGCACCGGGGAGCTGTTTTTT. Translated: CASSQDRFGGARTGELFF.

The V call is TRBV30, the J call TRBJ1-1, with D possibly matching TRBD1 (5 bases). V shed 2 bases and J shed 4 bases, with 17 bases lying between them. The CDR3 runs to 15 residues. Germline-derived CDR1 and CDR2 are GTSNPN and SVGIG (reference sequence). The CDR3 nucleotides are TGTGCCTGGAGTATACGCGGGGGGTGGGCCACTGAAGCTTTCTTT. Amino acids: CAWSIRGGWATEAFF.

The chain carries TRBV7-9 and TRBJ2-5; 7 nucleotides agree with TRBD2. This CDR3 is built from 14 residues. With 5 bases clipped from V and 3 bases from J, the junction kept 6 bases outside the gene matches. Germline CDR1 SEHNR, CDR2 FQNEAQ (reference sequence). The CDR3 nucleotides are TGTGCCAGCAGCCCAGATGGGGGGGAAGAGACCCAGTACTTC. This codes for CASSPDGGEETQYF.

A few counts support this clone. The V gene is TRBV9, the J gene TRBJ1-2; D gene unclear. Trimming removed 0 bases from V and 12 bases from J, with 21 bases in between. The CDR3 length is 15 residues. Germline V gene lookup returns CDR1 SGDLS and CDR2 YYNGEE. The CDR3 spells CASSVAPRGLLSDTF. CDR3 nucleotide sequence: TGTGCCAGCAGCGTAGCCCCCAGAGGCCTTTTGAGTGACACCTTC.